This TCR beta chain was profiled in a study of control samples from healthy donors and cancer patients. CDR1 and CDR2 from the germline V gene are LGHDT and YNNKEL (reference sequence). V was trimmed by 1 base and J by 8 bases, leaving 11 bases between them. The CDR3 runs to 13 residues. The protocol was immunoSEQ multiplex PCR, while the TCRdb copy is restricted to in-frame clones and leaves out a portion. The table has roughly 170,000 clones, just over 85% seen once. The rearrangement uses TRBV3-1 (or the pseudogene TRBV3-2) and TRBJ1-1, with a possible D match to TRBD1 (5 bases). This clonotype originated in a woman aged 30 to 39 in good health. The material sequenced was blood. CDR3 in DNA: TGTGCCAGCAGCCAAGGTGAGAGGGGAGAAGCTTTCTTT. Translated: CASSQGERGEAFF.